The next 5 T cell receptor beta chains were all read from a single sample in a study of cytomegalovirus exposure and HLA in healthy donors. The primer mix had 60 Vbeta and 13 Jbeta primers. Here immunoSEQ multiplex PCR was the method, and the copy in TCRdb shows in-frame clones only, minus some. The top ten clones hold about 3.8% of a sample with about 100,000 clones, 55% to 65% of them seen once. Sequencing was done on a sample of PBMCs. The source of these receptors is a man aged 30 to 39 in good health and CMV-seropositive.

This sequence joins TRBV6-4 and TRBJ2-1; D is possibly TRBD1 (7 bases). In germline, CDR1 is MRHNA, CDR2 SNTAGT. V was cut by 4 bases and J by 5 bases, with 15 bases left in between. The CDR3 sequence is 15 residues long. The CDR3 loop is CASSADREVHNEQFF. The CDR3 bases are TGTGCCAGCAGTGCAGACAGGGAGGTCCACAATGAGCAGTTCTTC.

Worth noting for this clone: An end of the junction differs from the germline gene, which may be a read error. At the DNA level, this CDR3 is encoded by other sequences in the same sample as well. The chain has TRBV18 and TRBJ2-3; TRBD1 aligns across 9 bases. Germline loops: CDR1 KGHSH, CDR2 LQKENI. The length of the CDR3 is 16 residues. The CDR3 coding sequence is TGTGCCAGCTCACCACCGAACAGGGGGCACACAGATACGCAGTATTTC. Its protein product is CASSPPNRGHTDTQYF.

The rearrangement uses TRBV5-1 and TRBJ2-7, with a weak D call TRBD1 (6 bases). V gave up 4 bases and J gave up 5 bases, with 19 bases separating them. The germline CDR1 and CDR2 sequences are SGHRS and YFSETQ. The CDR3 covers 15 residues. CDR3 DNA: TGCGCCAGCAGCCCTACCGGGACACCAGGCAACGAGCAGTACTTC. Translating gives CASSPTGTPGNEQYF.

The V and J genes are TRBV6-1 and TRBJ1-4; no clear D. V lost 0 bases to trimming and J lost 7 bases, with 15 bases between them. The CDR3 consists of 16 residues. CDR1 is MNHNS, CDR2 SASEGT, per germline. The chain's CDR3 is CASSEALSRGREKLFF. CDR3 DNA: TGTGCCAGCAGTGAAGCGCTGTCCCGTGGGCGTGAAAAACTGTTTTTT.

About this clone: Additional DNA sequences in this sample encode the identical CDR3. J is TRBJ1-1 and V is TRBV2; 8 bases are shared with TRBD1. The V gene end was trimmed by 6 bases and the J gene end by 0 bases; junction bases not matched to a gene: 0. Germline values: CDR1 SNHLY, CDR2 FYNNEI. The CDR3 runs 13 residues. CDR3 nucleotide sequence: TGTGCCAGCAGGGACAGGGTGAACACTGAAGCTTTCTTT. Amino acids: CASRDRVNTEAFF.